These 30 T cell receptor beta chains share one sample of origin, sequenced in a study of T cell changes during pregnancy in multiple sclerosis. Assay: immunoSEQ multiplex PCR; the TCRdb copy retains only in-frame clones and omits some. The data hold 100,000 or so clones, with about 93% observed a single time. The material was peripheral blood, obtained in the first trimester of pregnancy. These receptors were collected from a female donor with multiple sclerosis, enrolled in a pregnancy study.

This chain uses TRBV19 with TRBJ1-5; 9 nucleotides align to TRBD1. There are 14 residues in the CDR3. Germline V gene data show CDR1 as LNHDA and CDR2 as SQIVND (reference sequence). V shed 7 bases and J 5 bases; nucleotides not matched to a gene: 6. CDR3: CASNTGGLDQPQHF. In DNA, the CDR3 is TGTGCCAGTAACACAGGGGGCCTAGATCAGCCCCAGCATTTT.

The chain carries TRBV7-9 and TRBJ1-1, with TRBD1 identical over 10 bases. This CDR3 has 13 residues. J was trimmed by 10 bases and V by 6 bases; bases with no gene match: 8. Looked up from germline, CDR1 is SEHNR and CDR2 is FQNEAQ (reference sequence). CDR3 coding DNA: TGTGCCAGCAGGGGGATCGGACAGGGGGGAGCTTTCTTT. This gives the protein CASRGIGQGGAFF.

The rearrangement links TRBV6-5 to TRBJ2-7, with 8 nucleotides matching TRBD1. CDR1 is MNHEY and CDR2 is SVGAGI in the germline V gene. The CDR3 is made up of 15 amino acids. The V gene end was trimmed by 7 bases and the J gene end by 0 bases; junction bases not matched to a gene: 8. CDR3 amino acids: CASTERTGFSYEQYF. In nucleotides, the CDR3 is TGTGCCAGCACCGAGCGGACAGGGTTCTCCTACGAGCAGTACTTC.

This rearrangement joins TRBV2 to TRBJ2-5, with TRBD2 identical over 10 bases. With V trimmed by 10 bases and J by 2 bases, 16 bases remained unmatched. The CDR3 runs 17 residues. The germline CDR1 and CDR2 sequences are SNHLY and FYNNEI. The CDR3 here is CAIRGGLAALQQETQYF. DNA of the CDR3: TGTGCCATAAGGGGTGGACTAGCGGCGTTACAACAAGAGACCCAGTACTTC. Based on the CDR3 plus reference TRBV2 and TRBJ2-5, the full variable domain is EPEVTQTPSHQVTQMGQEVILRCVPISNHLYFYWYRQILGQKVEFLVSFYNNEISEKSEIFDDQFSVERPDGSNFTLKIRSTKLEDSAMYFCAIRGGLAALQQETQYFGPGTRLLVL.

The V and J genes are TRBV19 and TRBJ2-1; 7 bases fit TRBD1. Germline lookup yields CDR1 LNHDA and CDR2 SQIVND (reference sequence). The CDR3 is made up of 15 amino acids. Trimming took 2 bases from V and 5 from J; bases not matched to a gene: 6. The DNA of the CDR3 is TGTGCCAGTAGTATATCCGGGACAGAAAACAATGAGCAGTTCTTC. Protein product: CASSISGTENNEQFF.

This chain connects TRBV6-1 to TRBJ1-1, with D perhaps TRBD1 (5 bases). Trimming took 2 bases from V and 0 from J, leaving 22 bases between them. Per the germline V gene, CDR1 is MNHNS and CDR2 is SASEGT. The CDR3 runs 19 residues. CDR3 nucleotides: TGTGCCAGCAGTGAAATCCTGGGGACTTTCCGACTAATGAACACTGAAGCTTTCTTT. Encoded protein: CASSEILGTFRLMNTEAFF.

The CDR3 loop reads CASSLGSRETQYF. CDR3 in DNA: TGTGCCAGCAGTCTAGGTTCTAGAGAGACCCAGTACTTC. The chain has TRBV7-2 and TRBJ2-5; D unresolved. This CDR3 has 13 residues. V shed 6 bases and J shed 4 bases, with 12 bases lying between them. The germline gives CDR1 SGHTA, CDR2 FQGNSA.

The rearrangement links TRBV19 to TRBJ1-2, with 8 bases aligning to TRBD1. The CDR3 contains 14 residues. Germline CDR1 reads LNHDA; CDR2 reads SQIVND (reference sequence). V gave up 7 bases and J gave up 7 bases; unmatched junction bases: 11. The CDR3 spells CASIRATGAVGYTF. In DNA, the CDR3 is TGTGCCAGTATTAGGGCGACAGGGGCAGTTGGCTACACCTTC.

The chain employs TRBV5-1 and TRBJ2-5; TRBD1 might be the D (7 bases). V lost 5 bases and J lost 3, with 14 bases in between. The CDR3 has 14 residues. Looked up from germline, CDR1 is SGHRS and CDR2 is YFSETQ. The CDR3 loop is CASRMAGTEETQYF. For the CDR3, the DNA is TGCGCCAGCAGGATGGCGGGGACAGAAGAGACCCAGTACTTC.

The rearrangement joins TRBV5-4 to TRBJ2-5; TRBD1 is a possible D gene (5 bases). Trimming took off 4 bases at V and 0 bases at J, with 16 bases between the two ends. The germline V gene encodes CDR1 SGHNT and CDR2 YYREEE (reference sequence). This CDR3 region has 16 residues. The CDR3 bases are TGTGCCAGCAGCGAGAAGAGTCCAGGGTACCAAGAGACCCAGTACTTC. Its translation: CASSEKSPGYQETQYF.

This chain uses TRBV2 with TRBJ1-1, with TRBD1 identical over 7 bases. CDR3 length: 15 residues. With 6 bases clipped from V and 1 base from J, the junction kept 8 bases outside the gene matches. Germline V gives CDR1 SNHLY, CDR2 FYNNEI. Written as DNA, the CDR3 is TGTGCCAGCAGGACCGACAGGGATCCGAACACTGAAGCTTTCTTT. It codes for CASRTDRDPNTEAFF.

The chain links TRBV9 to TRBJ2-1; 10 nucleotides line up with TRBD1. CDR3 length equals 13 residues. Germline CDR1 SGDLS, CDR2 YYNGEE. V gave up 3 bases and J gave up 12 bases; unmatched junction bases: 6. The CDR3 sequence is CASSAGQGGGQFF. CDR3 nucleotide sequence: TGTGCCAGCAGCGCCGGACAGGGGGGAGGGCAGTTCTTC.

This chain joins TRBV11-1 and TRBJ2-7; D gene unclear. V lost 4 bases to trimming and J lost 4 bases, with 8 bases between them. This CDR3 is 12 amino acids long. Germline CDR1 SGHAT, CDR2 FQDESV (reference sequence). The CDR3 DNA sequence: TGTGCCAGCAGCTCCAGGATTTACGAGCAGTACTTC. This encodes CASSSRIYEQYF.

The genes are TRBV18 and TRBJ1-4; no reliable D call. The germline V and J ends were trimmed by 3 bases and 4 bases, with 9 bases remaining between them. The CDR3 runs 14 residues. Germline-derived CDR1 and CDR2 are KGHSH and LQKENI. As DNA, the CDR3 is TGTGCCAGCTCACCGACGGGAGTTAATGAAAAACTGTTTTTT. This sequence encodes CASSPTGVNEKLFF.

This clone was recorded only once. This rearrangement joins TRBV29-1 to TRBJ1-2; D uncertain. The CDR3 covers 12 residues. Trimming left V 6 bases short and J 2 bases short, with 10 bases between. CDR1 is SQVTM and CDR2 is ANQGSEA in the germline V gene. The CDR3 region is CSVGTSNYGYTF. CDR3 nucleotide sequence: TGCAGCGTAGGTACTAGCAACTATGGCTACACCTTC.

The chain recombines TRBV7-9 with TRBJ2-2; TRBD2 agrees at 12 bases. CDR3 length: 15 amino acids. Germline V gives CDR1 SEHNR, CDR2 FQNEAQ (reference sequence). With 6 bases clipped from V and 6 bases from J, the junction kept 5 bases outside the gene matches. The CDR3 is CASRSSGGAPGELFF. The CDR3 DNA sequence: TGTGCCAGCAGATCTAGCGGGGGGGCCCCCGGGGAGCTGTTTTTT. The complete variable domain, with remaining parts taken from reference TRBV7-9 and TRBJ2-2, reads DTGVSQNPRHKITKRGQNVTFRCDPISEHNRLYWYRQTLGQGPEFLTYFQNEAQLEKSRLLSDRFSAERPKGSFSTLEIQRTEQGDSAMYLCASRSSGGAPGELFFGEGSRLTVL.

The rearrangement links TRBV29-1 to TRBJ2-3; 10 nucleotides line up with TRBD2. The germline V gene encodes CDR1 SQVTM and CDR2 ANQGSEA. This CDR3 has 14 residues. The V gene end was trimmed by 6 bases and the J gene end by 2 bases; junction bases not matched to a gene: 5. CDR3 sequence: CSVPTSGHTDTQYF. CDR3 bases: TGCAGCGTCCCGACTAGCGGGCACACAGATACGCAGTATTTT.

This chain joins TRBV27 and TRBJ1-1; D uncertain. Between the trimmed V and J ends, which lost 8 bases and 2 bases, there was a span of 15 bases. This CDR3 comprises 14 residues. Germline V gene lookup returns CDR1 MNHEY and CDR2 SMNVEV (reference sequence). The CDR3 is CASGPLNSNTEAFF. DNA of the CDR3: TGTGCCAGCGGTCCTTTGAACTCAAACACTGAAGCTTTCTTT.

This rearrangement joins TRBV6-1 to TRBJ1-2, with a tentative D call TRBD1 (6 bases). Germline V gene lookup returns CDR1 MNHNS and CDR2 SASEGT. Trimming removed 6 bases from V and 3 bases from J, with 14 bases in between. The CDR3 contains 14 residues. CDR3 residues: CASRPTGLDYGYTF. Here the CDR3 DNA reads TGTGCCAGCAGACCTACAGGGTTAGACTATGGCTACACCTTC.

CDR3 residues: CASSAPGTGISSPLHF. For the CDR3, the DNA is TGTGCCAGCAGCGCCCCCGGGACAGGGATAAGTTCACCCCTCCACTTT. The J gene is TRBJ1-6, the V gene TRBV5-6; 9 bases align to TRBD1. CDR1 is SGHDT, CDR2 YYEEEE, per germline. The CDR3 consists of 16 residues. V lost 4 bases to trimming and J lost 9 bases; unmatched junction nucleotides: 11.

The chain links TRBV10-3 to TRBJ2-7, with D possibly TRBD2 on 5 matching bases. Between the trimmed V and J ends, which lost 0 bases and 6 bases, there was a span of 12 bases. This CDR3 spans 14 amino acids. Germline V lookup: CDR1 ENHRY, CDR2 SYGVKD. The CDR3, as DNA: TGTGCCATCAGTGAGTCGACTCGTAGCGTCGAGCAGTACTTC. Translated, it gives CAISESTRSVEQYF.

This clone appeared a single time. The genes are TRBV7-9 and TRBJ1-2; D is perhaps TRBD1 (5 bases). Germline values: CDR1 SEHNR, CDR2 FQNEAQ (reference sequence). The CDR3 consists of 13 residues. V lost 5 bases to trimming and J lost 8 bases, with 15 bases between them. CDR3 bases: TGTGCCAGCAGCGCCGGGACTGACCTAGGCTACACCTTC. Translation: CASSAGTDLGYTF.

CDR3 residues: CASRGPPFF. The CDR3 DNA sequence: TGTGCCAGCCGGGGTCCTCCTTTCTTT. This chain links TRBV6-1 with TRBJ1-1; D call uncertain. Trimming removed 8 bases at V and 12 bases at J, with 10 bases between. This CDR3 is 9 amino acids long. Germline lookup yields CDR1 MNHNS and CDR2 SASEGT.

The rearrangement uses TRBV11-2 and TRBJ2-7; D is unresolved. Deletions cut 0 bases from V and 4 bases from J, with 4 bases between. Germline CDR1 is SGHAT and CDR2 is FQNNGV. The CDR3 is made up of 12 amino acids. CDR3 DNA: TGTGCCAGCAGCTTAGAGAGATACGAGCAGTACTTC. It specifies CASSLERYEQYF.

CDR3 nucleotide sequence: TGTGCCAGCAGCTTAGAATTGACTACGAACACCGGGGAGCTGTTTTTT. Translated, it gives CASSLELTTNTGELFF. The chain carries TRBV7-9 and TRBJ2-2; the D gene is possibly TRBD2 (5 bases). The CDR3 length is 16 residues. Germline lookup yields CDR1 SEHNR and CDR2 FQNEAQ (reference sequence). The V end lost 1 base, the J end lost 0 bases, and 9 bases lay between the germline ends.

This sequence joins TRBV9 and TRBJ1-2, with TRBD1 matching 9 bases. The ends lost 3 bases at V and 2 bases at J; junction bases unmatched: 2. The CDR3 runs to 14 residues. Germline V gene sequence: CDR1 SGDLS, CDR2 YYNGEE. CDR3 region: CASSGDRENYGYTF. The DNA for the CDR3 is TGTGCCAGCAGCGGGGACAGGGAGAACTATGGCTACACCTTC.

This clone was observed a few times. The chain joins TRBV6-5 to TRBJ1-2, with TRBD1 as a possible D gene (6 bases). V was clipped by 7 bases and J by 7 bases, with 13 bases between them. The CDR3 contains 12 residues. Germline V gene sequence: CDR1 MNHEY, CDR2 SVGAGI. CDR3 bases: TGTGCCAGCACGGCAGGGGTCAGTGGCTACACCTTC. Protein product: CASTAGVSGYTF.

This chain joins TRBV13 and TRBJ2-5, with 8 bases identical to TRBD2. The V segment lost 5 bases and the J segment 6 bases; nucleotides outside the gene matches: 14. Germline CDR1 and CDR2: PRHDT and FYEKMQ (reference sequence). The CDR3 sequence is 16 residues long. CDR3 protein: CASSPDPGGALKTQYF. The DNA for the CDR3 is TGTGCCAGCAGCCCAGACCCCGGGGGGGCCCTCAAGACCCAGTACTTC. Based on the CDR3 plus reference TRBV13 and TRBJ2-5, the full variable domain is AAGVIQSPRHLIKEKRETATLKCYPIPRHDTVYWYQQGPGQDPQFLISFYEKMQSDKGSIPDRFSAQQFSDYHSELNMSSLELGDSALYFCASSPDPGGALKTQYFGPGTRLLVL.

The J gene is TRBJ2-7, the V gene TRBV2, with 8 bases lining up with TRBD2. This CDR3 is 14 amino acids long. Germline V gene sequence: CDR1 SNHLY, CDR2 FYNNEI. J lost 4 bases, V lost 3 bases, and 5 bases had no gene match. CDR3 sequence reads: CASSERAGVYEQYF. CDR3 bases: TGTGCCAGCAGTGAGCGAGCGGGGGTATACGAGCAGTACTTC.

V is TRBV19 and J is TRBJ2-3, with 9 bases aligning to TRBD1. Germline CDR1 reads LNHDA; CDR2 reads SQIVND (reference sequence). With V trimmed by 4 bases and J by 4 bases, 3 bases remained unmatched. The CDR3 is 14 amino acids. The chain's CDR3 is CASSRDRVADTQYF. CDR3 DNA sequence: TGTGCCAGTAGTAGGGACAGGGTTGCAGATACGCAGTATTTT.